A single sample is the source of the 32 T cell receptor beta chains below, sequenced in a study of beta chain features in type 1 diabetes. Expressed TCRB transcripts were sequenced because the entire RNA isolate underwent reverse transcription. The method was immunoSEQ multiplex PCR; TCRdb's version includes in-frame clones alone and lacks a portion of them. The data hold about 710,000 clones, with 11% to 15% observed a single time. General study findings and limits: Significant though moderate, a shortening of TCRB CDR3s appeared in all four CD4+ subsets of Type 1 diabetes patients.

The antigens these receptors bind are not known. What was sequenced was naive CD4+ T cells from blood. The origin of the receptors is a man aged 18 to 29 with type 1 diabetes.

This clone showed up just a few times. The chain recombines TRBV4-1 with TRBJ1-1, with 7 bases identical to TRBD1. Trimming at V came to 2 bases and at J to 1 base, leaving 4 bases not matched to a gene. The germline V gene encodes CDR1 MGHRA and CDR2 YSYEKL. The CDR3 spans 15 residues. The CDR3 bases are TGCGCCAGCAGCCAACAAACAGGGGAGAACACTGAAGCTTTCTTT. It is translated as CASSQQTGENTEAFF.

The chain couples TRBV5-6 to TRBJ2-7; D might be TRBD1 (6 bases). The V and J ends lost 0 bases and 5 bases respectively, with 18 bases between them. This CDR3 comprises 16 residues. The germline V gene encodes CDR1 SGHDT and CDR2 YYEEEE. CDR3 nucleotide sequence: TGTGCCAGCAGCTTGGGAACAGGGAATACGTTCAACGAGCAGTACTTC. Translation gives CASSLGTGNTFNEQYF.

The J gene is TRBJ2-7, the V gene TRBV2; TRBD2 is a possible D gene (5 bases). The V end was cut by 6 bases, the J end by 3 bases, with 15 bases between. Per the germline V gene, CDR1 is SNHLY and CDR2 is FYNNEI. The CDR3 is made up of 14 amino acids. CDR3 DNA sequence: TGTGCCAGCAGCCCGGTGGACTGGAACTACGAGCAGTACTTC. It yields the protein CASSPVDWNYEQYF.

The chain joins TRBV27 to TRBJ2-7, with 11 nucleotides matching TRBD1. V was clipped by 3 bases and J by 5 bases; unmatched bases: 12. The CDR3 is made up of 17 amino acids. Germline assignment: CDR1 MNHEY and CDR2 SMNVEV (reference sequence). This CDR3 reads CASSFGKDRGLINEQYF. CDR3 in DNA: TGTGCCAGCAGTTTCGGAAAGGACAGGGGGCTTATCAACGAGCAGTACTTC.

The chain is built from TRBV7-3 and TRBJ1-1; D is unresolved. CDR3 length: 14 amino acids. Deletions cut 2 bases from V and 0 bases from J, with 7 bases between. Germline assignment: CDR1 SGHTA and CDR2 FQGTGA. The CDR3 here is CASSLVPVNTEAFF. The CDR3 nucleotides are TGTGCCAGCAGCTTAGTTCCAGTGAACACTGAAGCTTTCTTT. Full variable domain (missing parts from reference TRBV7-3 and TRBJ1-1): GAGVSQTPSNKVTEKGKYVELRCDPISGHTALYWYRQSLGQGPEFLIYFQGTGAADDSGLPNDRFFAVRPEGSVSTLKIQRTERGDSAVYLCASSLVPVNTEAFFGQGTRLTVV.

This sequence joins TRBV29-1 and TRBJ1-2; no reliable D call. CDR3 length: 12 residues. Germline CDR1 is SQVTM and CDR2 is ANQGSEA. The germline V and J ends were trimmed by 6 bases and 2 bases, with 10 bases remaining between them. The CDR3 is CSVAFSNYGYTF. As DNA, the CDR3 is TGCAGCGTCGCCTTTTCCAACTATGGCTACACCTTC.

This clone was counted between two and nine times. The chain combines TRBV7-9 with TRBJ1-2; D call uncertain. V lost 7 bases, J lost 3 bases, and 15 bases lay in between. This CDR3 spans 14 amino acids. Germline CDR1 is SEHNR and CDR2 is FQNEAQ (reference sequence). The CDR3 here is CASKYAEAYYGYTF. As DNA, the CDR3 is TGTGCCAGCAAATATGCCGAGGCGTACTATGGCTACACCTTC.

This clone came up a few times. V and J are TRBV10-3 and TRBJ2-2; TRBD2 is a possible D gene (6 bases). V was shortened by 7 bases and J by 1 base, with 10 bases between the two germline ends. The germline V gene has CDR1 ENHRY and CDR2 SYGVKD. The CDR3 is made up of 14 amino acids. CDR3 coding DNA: TGTGCCATCACGGGTAGCGGGAACACCGGGGAGCTGTTTTTT. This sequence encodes CAITGSGNTGELFF.

Here the CDR3 reads CASSPRGGVAKNIQYF. The CDR3 bases are TGTGCCAGCAGCCCGCGAGGCGGTGTCGCCAAAAACATTCAGTACTTC. This chain links TRBV5-6 with TRBJ2-4, with D unresolved. Germline values: CDR1 SGHDT, CDR2 YYEEEE. Trimming took off 4 bases at V and 1 base at J, with 15 bases between the two ends. This CDR3 has 16 amino acids.

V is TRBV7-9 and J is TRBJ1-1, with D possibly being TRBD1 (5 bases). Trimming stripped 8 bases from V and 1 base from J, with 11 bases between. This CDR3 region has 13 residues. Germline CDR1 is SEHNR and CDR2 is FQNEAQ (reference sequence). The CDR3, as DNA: TGTGCCAGCCGACAGAGAGAGAACACTGAAGCTTTCTTT. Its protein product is CASRQRENTEAFF. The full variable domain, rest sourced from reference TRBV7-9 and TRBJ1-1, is DTGVSQNPRHKITKRGQNVTFRCDPISEHNRLYWYRQTLGQGPEFLTYFQNEAQLEKSRLLSDRFSAERPKGSFSTLEIQRTEQGDSAMYLCASRQRENTEAFFGQGTRLTVV.

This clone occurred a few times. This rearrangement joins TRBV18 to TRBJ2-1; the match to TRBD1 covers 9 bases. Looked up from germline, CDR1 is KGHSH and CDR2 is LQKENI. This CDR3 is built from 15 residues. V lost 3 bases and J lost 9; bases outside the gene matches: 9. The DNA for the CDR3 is TGTGCCAGCTCACCCACCGGGACAGGGAATCGTGAGCAGTTCTTC. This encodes CASSPTGTGNREQFF.

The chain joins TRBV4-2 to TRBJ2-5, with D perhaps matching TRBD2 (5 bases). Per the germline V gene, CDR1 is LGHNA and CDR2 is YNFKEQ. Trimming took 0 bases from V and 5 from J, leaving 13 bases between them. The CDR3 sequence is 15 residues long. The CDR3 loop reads CASSQEGIRGETQYF. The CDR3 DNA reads TGTGCCAGCAGCCAAGAAGGCATACGAGGGGAGACCCAGTACTTC.

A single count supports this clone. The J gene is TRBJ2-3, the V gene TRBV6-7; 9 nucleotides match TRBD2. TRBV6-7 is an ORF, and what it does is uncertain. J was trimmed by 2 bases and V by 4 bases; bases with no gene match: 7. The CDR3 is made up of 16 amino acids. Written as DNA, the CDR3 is TGTGCCAGCAGTTCCATAGCGGGAGCGAACACAGATACGCAGTATTTT. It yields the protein CASSSIAGANTDTQYF.

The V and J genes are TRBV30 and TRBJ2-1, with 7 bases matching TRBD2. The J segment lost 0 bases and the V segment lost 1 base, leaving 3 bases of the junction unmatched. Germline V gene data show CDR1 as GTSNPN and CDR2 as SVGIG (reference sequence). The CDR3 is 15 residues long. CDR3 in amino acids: CAWSGGTISYNEQFF. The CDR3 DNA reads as TGTGCCTGGAGTGGTGGGACTATCTCCTACAATGAGCAGTTCTTC.

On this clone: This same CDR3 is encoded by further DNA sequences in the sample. The CDR3 DNA reads TGTGCCAGCTCACCAGGGCTAGCCAAAAACATTCAGTACTTC. Its protein is CASSPGLAKNIQYF. The V and J genes are TRBV18 and TRBJ2-4; D gene unclear. The V and J ends lost 2 bases and 0 bases respectively, with 5 bases between them. The length of the CDR3 is 14 residues. Germline lookup yields CDR1 KGHSH and CDR2 LQKENI.

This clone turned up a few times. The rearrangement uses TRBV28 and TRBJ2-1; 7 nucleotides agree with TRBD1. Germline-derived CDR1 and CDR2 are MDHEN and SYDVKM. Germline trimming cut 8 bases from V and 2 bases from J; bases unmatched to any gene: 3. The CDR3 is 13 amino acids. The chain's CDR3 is CASSTGAYNEQFF. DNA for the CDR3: TGTGCCAGCTCAACAGGGGCCTACAATGAGCAGTTCTTC.

CDR3 in amino acids: CASSFDGDTQYF. The CDR3 region has the DNA TGTGCCAGCAGCTTTGACGGGGATACGCAGTATTTT. The chain is built from TRBV7-3 and TRBJ2-3, with unresolved D. Germline V CDR1 and CDR2: SGHTA, FQGTGA. Trimming took off 3 bases at V and 6 bases at J, with 7 bases between the two ends. The CDR3 length is 12 residues. Based on the CDR3 plus reference TRBV7-3 and TRBJ2-3, the full variable domain is GAGVSQTPSNKVTEKGKYVELRCDPISGHTALYWYRQSLGQGPEFLIYFQGTGAADDSGLPNDRFFAVRPEGSVSTLKIQRTERGDSAVYLCASSFDGDTQYFGPGTRLTVL.

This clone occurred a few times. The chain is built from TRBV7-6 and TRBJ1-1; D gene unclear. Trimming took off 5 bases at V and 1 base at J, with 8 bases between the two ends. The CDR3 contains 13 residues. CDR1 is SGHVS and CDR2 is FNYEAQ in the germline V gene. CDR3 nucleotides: TGTGCCAGCAGCACCGGACGGAACACTGAAGCTTTCTTT. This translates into CASSTGRNTEAFF.

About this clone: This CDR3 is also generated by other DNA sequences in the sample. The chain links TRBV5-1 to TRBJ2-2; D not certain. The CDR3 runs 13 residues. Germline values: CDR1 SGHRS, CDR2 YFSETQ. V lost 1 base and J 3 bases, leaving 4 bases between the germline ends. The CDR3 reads CASSLSDTGELFF. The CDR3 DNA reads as TGCGCCAGCAGCTTGTCAGACACCGGGGAGCTGTTTTTT.

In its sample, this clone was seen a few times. DNA for the CDR3: TGTGCCAGCAGGGTCTCCTGGCTAGCGGGAGGTTCGTACGAGCAGTACTTC. It is translated as CASRVSWLAGGSYEQYF. The chain carries TRBV13 and TRBJ2-7; TRBD2 aligns across 11 bases. Germline V gene sequence: CDR1 PRHDT, CDR2 FYEKMQ (reference sequence). The J segment lost 4 bases and the V segment lost 6 bases, leaving 14 bases of the junction unmatched. The CDR3 runs 17 residues. The whole variable domain, remainder taken from reference TRBV13 and TRBJ2-7, is AAGVIQSPRHLIKEKRETATLKCYPIPRHDTVYWYQQGPGQDPQFLISFYEKMQSDKGSIPDRFSAQQFSDYHSELNMSSLELGDSALYFCASRVSWLAGGSYEQYFGPGTRLTVT.

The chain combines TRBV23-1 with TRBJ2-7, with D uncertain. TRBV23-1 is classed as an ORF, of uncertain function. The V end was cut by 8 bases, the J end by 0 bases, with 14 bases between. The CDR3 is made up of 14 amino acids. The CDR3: CASVGPFNSYEQYF. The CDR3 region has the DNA TGCGCCAGCGTCGGACCGTTCAACTCCTACGAGCAGTACTTC.

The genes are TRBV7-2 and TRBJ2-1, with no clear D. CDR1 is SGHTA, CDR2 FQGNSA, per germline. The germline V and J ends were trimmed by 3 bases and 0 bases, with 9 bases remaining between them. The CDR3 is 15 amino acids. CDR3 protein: CASSFGPDSYNEQFF. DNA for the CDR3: TGTGCCAGCAGCTTCGGTCCTGACTCCTACAATGAGCAGTTCTTC.

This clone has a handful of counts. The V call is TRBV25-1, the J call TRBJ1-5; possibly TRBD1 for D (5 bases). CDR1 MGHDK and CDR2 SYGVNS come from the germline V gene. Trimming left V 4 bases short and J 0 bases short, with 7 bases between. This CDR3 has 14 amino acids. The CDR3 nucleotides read TGTGCCAGCAGTGGCAGGGTTAGCAATCAGCCCCAGCATTTT. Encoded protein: CASSGRVSNQPQHF.

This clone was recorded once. In DNA, the CDR3 is TGTGCCAGCAGTCTATCCAGGGCTGGAAACACCATATATTTT. The encoded protein is CASSLSRAGNTIYF. The chain recombines TRBV25-1 with TRBJ1-3, with D perhaps matching TRBD1 (5 bases). This CDR3 contains 14 residues. With 5 bases removed from V and 2 bases from J, the gap between germline ends came to 10 bases. Germline V gives CDR1 MGHDK, CDR2 SYGVNS. Using reference TRBV25-1 and TRBJ1-3 for the parts outside the CDR3, the full variable domain is EADIYQTPRYLVIGTGKKITLECSQTMGHDKMYWYQQDPGMELHLIHYSYGVNSTEKGDLSSESTVSRIRTEHFPLTLESARPSHTSQYLCASSLSRAGNTIYFGEGSWLTVV.

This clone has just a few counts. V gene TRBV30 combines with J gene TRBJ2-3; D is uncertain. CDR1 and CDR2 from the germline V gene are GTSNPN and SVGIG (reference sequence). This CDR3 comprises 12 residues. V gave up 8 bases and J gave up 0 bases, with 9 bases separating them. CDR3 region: CAGCFSTDTQYF. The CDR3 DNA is TGTGCCGGCTGCTTTAGCACAGATACGCAGTATTTT.

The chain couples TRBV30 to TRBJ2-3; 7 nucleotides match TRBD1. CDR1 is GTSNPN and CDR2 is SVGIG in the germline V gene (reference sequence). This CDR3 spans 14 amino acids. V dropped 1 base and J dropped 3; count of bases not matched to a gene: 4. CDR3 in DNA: TGTGCCTGGAGTGAGACAGGGACGACAGATACGCAGTATTTT. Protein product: CAWSETGTTDTQYF. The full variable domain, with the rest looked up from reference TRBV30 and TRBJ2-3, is SQTIHQWPATLVQPVGSPLSLECTVEGTSNPNLYWYRQAAGRGLQLLFYSVGIGQISSEVPQNLSASRPQDRQFILSSKKLLLSDSGFYLCAWSETGTTDTQYFGPGTRLTVL.

This chain's CDR3 is CAISIGSGGRETQYF. The DNA of the CDR3 is TGTGCCATCAGCATTGGGTCGGGGGGCAGGGAGACCCAGTACTTC. The chain has TRBV10-3 and TRBJ2-5, with a possible D match to TRBD2 (7 bases). CDR1 and CDR2 (germline): ENHRY, SYGVKD. Trimming pared 6 bases from V and 5 bases from J, leaving 19 bases between. There are 15 residues in the CDR3.

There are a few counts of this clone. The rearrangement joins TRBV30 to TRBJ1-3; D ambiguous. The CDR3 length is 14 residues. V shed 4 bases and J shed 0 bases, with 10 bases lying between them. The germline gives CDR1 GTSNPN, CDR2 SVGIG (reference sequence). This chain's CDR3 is CAWTPLSSGNTIYF. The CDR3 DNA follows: TGTGCCTGGACTCCATTGAGCTCTGGAAACACCATATATTTT.

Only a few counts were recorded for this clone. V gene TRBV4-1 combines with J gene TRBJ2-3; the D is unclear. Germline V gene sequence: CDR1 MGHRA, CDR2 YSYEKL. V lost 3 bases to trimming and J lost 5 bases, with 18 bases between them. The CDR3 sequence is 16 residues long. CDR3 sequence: CASSHPASQKIDTQYF. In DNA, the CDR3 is TGCGCCAGCAGCCATCCTGCGAGTCAGAAGATAGATACGCAGTATTTT.

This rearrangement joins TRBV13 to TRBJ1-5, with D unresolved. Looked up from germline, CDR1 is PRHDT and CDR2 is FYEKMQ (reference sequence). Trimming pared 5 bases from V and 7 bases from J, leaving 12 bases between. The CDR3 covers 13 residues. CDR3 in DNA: TGTGCCAGCAGCCTGAGGAGGGAACAGCCCCAGCATTTT. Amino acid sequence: CASSLRREQPQHF.

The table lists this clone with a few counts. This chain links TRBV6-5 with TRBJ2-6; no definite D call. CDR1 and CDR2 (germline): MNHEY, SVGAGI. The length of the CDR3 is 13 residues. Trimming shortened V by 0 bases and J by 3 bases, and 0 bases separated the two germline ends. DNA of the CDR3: TGTGCCAGCAGTTACTCTGGGGCCAACGTCCTGACTTTC. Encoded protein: CASSYSGANVLTF.

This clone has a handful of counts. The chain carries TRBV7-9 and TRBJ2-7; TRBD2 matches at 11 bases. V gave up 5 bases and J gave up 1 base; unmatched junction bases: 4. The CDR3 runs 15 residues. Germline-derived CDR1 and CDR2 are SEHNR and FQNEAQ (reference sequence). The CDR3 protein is CASSPTSGASYEQYF. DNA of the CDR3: TGTGCCAGCAGCCCGACTAGCGGGGCATCCTACGAGCAGTACTTC.